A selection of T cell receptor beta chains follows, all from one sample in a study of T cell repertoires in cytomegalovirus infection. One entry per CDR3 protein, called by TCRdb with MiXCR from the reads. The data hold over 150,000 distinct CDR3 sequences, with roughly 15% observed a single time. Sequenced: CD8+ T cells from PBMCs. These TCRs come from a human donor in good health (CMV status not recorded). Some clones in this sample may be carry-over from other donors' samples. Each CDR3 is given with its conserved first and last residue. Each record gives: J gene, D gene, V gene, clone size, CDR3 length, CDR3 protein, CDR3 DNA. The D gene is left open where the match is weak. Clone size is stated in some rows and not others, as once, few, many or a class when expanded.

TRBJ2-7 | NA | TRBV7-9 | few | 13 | CASSQLGSYEQYF | TGTGCCAGCAGCCAGCTGGGTTCCTACGAGCAGTACTTC
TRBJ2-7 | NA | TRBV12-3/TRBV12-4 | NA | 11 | CAISISYEQYF | TGTGCCATCAGTATCAGCTACGAGCAGTACTTC
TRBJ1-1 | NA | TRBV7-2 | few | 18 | CASSLDPPEELTNTEAFF | TGTGCCAGCAGCCTAGACCCCCCGGAGGAGCTAACGAACACTGAAGCTTTCTTT
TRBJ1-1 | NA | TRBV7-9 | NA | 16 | CASSPIVGRGNTEAFF | TGTGCCAGCAGCCCAATCGTCGGGAGAGGAAACACTGAAGCTTTCTTT
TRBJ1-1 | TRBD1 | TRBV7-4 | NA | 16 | CASSLALRTGDTEAFF | TGTGCCAGCAGCTTAGCGCTCAGGACAGGGGACACTGAAGCTTTCTTT
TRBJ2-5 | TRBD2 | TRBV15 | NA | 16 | CATSSGERGRQETQYF | TGTGCCACCAGCAGTGGGGAGCGGGGCCGCCAAGAGACCCAGTACTTC
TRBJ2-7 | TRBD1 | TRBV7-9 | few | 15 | CASSLVGTGRYEQYF | TGTGCCAGCAGCTTAGTAGGGACAGGGAGGTACGAGCAGTACTTC
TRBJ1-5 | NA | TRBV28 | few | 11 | CASSQSQPQHF | TGTGCCAGCAGTCAATCTCAGCCCCAGCATTTT
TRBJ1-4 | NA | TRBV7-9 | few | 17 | CASSPLRDTLPDEKLFF | TGTGCCAGCAGTCCCCTGAGGGACACCCTACCCGATGAAAAACTGTTTTTT
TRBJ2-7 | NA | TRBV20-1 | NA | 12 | CSASAGTYEQYF | TGCAGTGCGTCGGCAGGGACCTACGAGCAGTACTTC
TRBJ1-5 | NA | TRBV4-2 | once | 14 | CASSLAGNNQPQHF | TGTGCCAGCAGCCTTGCGGGGAACAATCAGCCCCAGCATTTT
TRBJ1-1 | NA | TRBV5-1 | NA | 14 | CASSLDGENTEAFF | TGCGCCAGCAGCTTGGATGGAGAGAACACTGAAGCTTTCTTT
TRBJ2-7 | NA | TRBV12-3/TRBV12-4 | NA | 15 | CASSSSDGSVYEQYF | NA
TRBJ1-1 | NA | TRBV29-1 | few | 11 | CSAGSGTEAFF | TGCAGCGCAGGATCGGGAACTGAAGCTTTCTTT
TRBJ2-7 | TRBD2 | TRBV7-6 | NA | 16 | CASSLPAGAGADEQYF | TGTGCCAGCAGCTTACCCGCGGGAGCGGGGGCGGATGAGCAGTACTTC
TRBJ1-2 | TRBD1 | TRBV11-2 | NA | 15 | CASSLWSGGNYGYTF | TGTGCCAGCAGCTTATGGTCAGGGGGCAACTATGGCTACACCTTC
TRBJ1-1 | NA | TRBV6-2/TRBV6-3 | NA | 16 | CASSYSIGAPNTEAFF | TGTGCCAGCAGTTACTCGATTGGGGCACCGAACACTGAAGCTTTCTTT
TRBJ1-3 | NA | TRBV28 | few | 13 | CASSSYSGNTIYF | TGTGCCAGCAGTTCATACTCTGGAAACACCATATATTTT
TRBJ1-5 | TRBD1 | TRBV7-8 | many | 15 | CASSGLGTVNQPQHF | TGTGCCAGCAGCGGATTAGGGACAGTCAATCAGCCCCAGCATTTT
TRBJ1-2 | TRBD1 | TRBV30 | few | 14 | CAWSAPGQPYGYTF | TGTGCCTGGAGTGCCCCGGGACAGCCCTATGGCTACACCTTC